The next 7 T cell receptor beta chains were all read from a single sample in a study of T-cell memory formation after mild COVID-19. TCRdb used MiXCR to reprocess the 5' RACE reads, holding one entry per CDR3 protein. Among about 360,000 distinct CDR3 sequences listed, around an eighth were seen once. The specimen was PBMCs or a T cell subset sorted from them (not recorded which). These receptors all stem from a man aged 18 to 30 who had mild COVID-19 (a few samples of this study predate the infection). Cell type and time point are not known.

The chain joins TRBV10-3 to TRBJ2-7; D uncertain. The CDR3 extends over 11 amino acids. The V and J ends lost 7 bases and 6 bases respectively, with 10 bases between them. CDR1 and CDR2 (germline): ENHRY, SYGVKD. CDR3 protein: CAIKVGFEQYF. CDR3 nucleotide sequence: TGTGCCATCAAGGTGGGTTTCGAGCAGTACTTC.

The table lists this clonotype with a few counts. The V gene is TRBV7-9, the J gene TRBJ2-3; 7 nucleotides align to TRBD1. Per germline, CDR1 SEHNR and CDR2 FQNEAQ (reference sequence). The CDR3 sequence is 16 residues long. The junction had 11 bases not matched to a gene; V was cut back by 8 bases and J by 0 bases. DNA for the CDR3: TGTGCCAGCGACCAACTGGGACAGTCTAGCACAGATACGCAGTATTTT. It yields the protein CASDQLGQSSTDTQYF.

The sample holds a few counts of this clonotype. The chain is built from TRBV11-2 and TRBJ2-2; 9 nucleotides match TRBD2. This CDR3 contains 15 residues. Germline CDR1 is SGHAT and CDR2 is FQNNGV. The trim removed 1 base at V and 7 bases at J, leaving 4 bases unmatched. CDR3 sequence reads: CASSLVRGGLGELFF. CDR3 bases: TGTGCCAGCAGCTTAGTGCGGGGGGGCCTCGGGGAGCTGTTTTTT.

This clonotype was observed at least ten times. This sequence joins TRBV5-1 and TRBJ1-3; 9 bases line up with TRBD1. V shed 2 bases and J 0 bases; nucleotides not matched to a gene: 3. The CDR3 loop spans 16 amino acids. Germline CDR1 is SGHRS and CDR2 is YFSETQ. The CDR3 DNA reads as TGCGCCAGCAGCTTCGGGACAGGGAGCTCTGGAAACACCATATATTTT. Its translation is CASSFGTGSSGNTIYF.

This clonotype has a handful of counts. CDR3 DNA sequence: TGTGCCAGCACCGTAGCGGGGGGGGCAACCAAAAACATTCAGTACTTC. This sequence encodes CASTVAGGATKNIQYF. The rearrangement joins TRBV12-3 or TRBV12-4 to TRBJ2-4; 11 positions agree with TRBD2. The CDR3 sequence is 16 residues long. V was pared by 7 bases and J by 2 bases, with 7 bases of the junction left unmatched.

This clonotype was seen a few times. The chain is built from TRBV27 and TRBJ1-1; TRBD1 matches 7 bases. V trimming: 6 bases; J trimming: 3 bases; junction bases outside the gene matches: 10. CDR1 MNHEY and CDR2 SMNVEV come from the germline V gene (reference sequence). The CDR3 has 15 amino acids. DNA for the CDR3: TGTGCCAGCAGCATCTCCACAGGGGAACACACTGAAGCTTTCTTT. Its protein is CASSISTGEHTEAFF.

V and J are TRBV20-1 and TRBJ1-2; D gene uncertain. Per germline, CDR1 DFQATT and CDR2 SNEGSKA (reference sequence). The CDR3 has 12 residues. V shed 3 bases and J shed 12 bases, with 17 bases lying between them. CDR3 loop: CSASGSLPGHTF. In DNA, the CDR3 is TGCAGTGCTAGCGGCAGTCTTCCTGGGCACACCTTC.